These 30 T cell receptor beta chains came from one sample sequenced in a study of T cell repertoires in cytomegalovirus infection. Each CDR3 protein is one row after TCRdb ran MiXCR on the reads. The repertoire has fewer than 700,000 distinct CDR3 sequences, 24% of them found once; the top ten carry approximately 8.2%. Sample: CD8+ T cells from PBMCs. Receptor source: a human donor in good health (CMV status not recorded). Some clones in this sample may be carry-over from other donors' samples.

The gene calls are TRBV6-6 and TRBJ2-3; 9 positions match TRBD2. The CDR3 totals 16 residues. The germline CDR1 and CDR2 sequences are MNHNY and SVGAGI (reference sequence). After removal of 5 bases from V and 5 bases from J, the junction contained 11 bases not matched to a gene. As DNA, the CDR3 is TGTGCCAGCAGTCCCCCGACTAGCGGATCAGGAGATACGCAGTATTTT. Translation: CASSPPTSGSGDTQYF.

This clonotype has a handful of counts. This may be a read error, as it is one base from a much larger clone. This chain joins TRBV5-5 and TRBJ2-3; possible D gene TRBD2, 6 bases. The germline V gene encodes CDR1 SGHKS and CDR2 YYEKEE (reference sequence). The V gene lost 3 bases and the J gene lost 5 bases, with 7 bases spanning the gap. This CDR3 has 12 amino acids. CDR3 protein: CASSSSEDTQYF. DNA for the CDR3: TGTGCCAGCAGCTCTAGCGAAGATACGCAGTATTTT. The variable domain in full, with the rest retrieved from reference TRBV5-5 and TRBJ2-3, is DAGVTQSPTHLIKTRGQQVTLRCSPISGHKSVSWYQQVLGQGPQFIFQYYEKEERGRGNFPDRFSARQFPNYSSELNVNALLLGDSALYLCASSSSEDTQYFGPGTRLTVL.

The chain has TRBV6-5 and TRBJ1-1; D is undetermined. The CDR3 totals 13 residues. The V gene's germline CDR1 is MNHEY and CDR2 SVGAGI. V gave up 6 bases and J gave up 1 base, with 9 bases separating them. CDR3 in DNA: TGTGCCAGCAGGGTATCGACGAACACTGAAGCTTTCTTT. This sequence encodes CASRVSTNTEAFF.

This clonotype has ten or more counts. The V call is TRBV7-6, the J call TRBJ2-7; 11 nucleotides match TRBD2. V gave up 5 bases and J gave up 5 bases; unmatched junction bases: 8. The germline V gene has CDR1 SGHVS and CDR2 FNYEAQ. The CDR3 covers 15 residues. CDR3 DNA sequence: TGTGCCAGCAGCGTTAGCGGGGGGGGCATCAACGAGCAGTACTTC. This sequence encodes CASSVSGGGINEQYF.

Note on this clonotype: An end of the junction does not agree with germline; a read error may underlie this. CDR3 region: CASSQEGRANTGGLFF. In DNA, the CDR3 is TGTGCCAGCAGCCAAGAGGGCAGGGCGAACACCGGGGGGCTGTTTTTT. The rearrangement joins TRBV14 to TRBJ2-2; tentatively, D is TRBD2 (6 bases). The V gene's germline CDR1 is SGHDN and CDR2 FVKESK. This CDR3 region has 16 residues.

This sequence joins TRBV2 and TRBJ1-1; D gene ambiguous. The CDR3 runs to 13 residues. Trimming pared 8 bases from V and 1 base from J, leaving 11 bases between. Looked up from germline, CDR1 is SNHLY and CDR2 is FYNNEI. CDR3 sequence: CASRRSGNTEAFF. The CDR3 nucleotides read TGTGCCAGCCGCCGATCGGGGAACACTGAAGCTTTCTTT. The full variable domain, its missing parts supplied by reference TRBV2 and TRBJ1-1, is EPEVTQTPSHQVTQMGQEVILRCVPISNHLYFYWYRQILGQKVEFLVSFYNNEISEKSEIFDDQFSVERPDGSNFTLKIRSTKLEDSAMYFCASRRSGNTEAFFGQGTRLTVV.

The chain couples TRBV7-6 to TRBJ1-1; the D gene is possibly TRBD1 (6 bases). The V end lost 11 bases, the J end lost 0 bases, and 13 bases lay between the germline ends. This CDR3 has 13 amino acids. Per germline, CDR1 SGHVS and CDR2 FNYEAQ. DNA of the CDR3: TGTGCCGGGGGGGGGCCTTTGAACACTGAAGCTTTCTTT. Translation gives CAGGGPLNTEAFF.

The chain joins TRBV14 to TRBJ1-1; no reliable D call. Per germline, CDR1 SGHDN and CDR2 FVKESK. The CDR3 has 13 amino acids. Trimming removed 3 bases from V and 4 bases from J, with 9 bases in between. The CDR3: CASSHRVGTEAFF. The CDR3 DNA reads as TGTGCCAGCAGCCACAGAGTAGGCACTGAAGCTTTCTTT.

This clonotype came up a few times. The rearrangement links TRBV28 to TRBJ2-1; D may be TRBD1 or TRBD2 (5 bases each). The CDR3 is 14 amino acids. The V gene's germline CDR1 is MDHEN and CDR2 SYDVKM. V lost 3 bases and J 9 bases, leaving 15 bases between the germline ends. CDR3 coding DNA: TGTGCCAGCAGTTTCGGGACCCGTGGAGGTGAGCAGTTCTTC. It specifies CASSFGTRGGEQFF. Combining the CDR3 with reference TRBV28 and TRBJ2-1 gives the whole variable domain DVKVTQSSRYLVKRTGEKVFLECVQDMDHENMFWYRQDPGLGLRLIYFSYDVKMKEKGDIPEGYSVSREKKERFSLILESASTNQTSMYLCASSFGTRGGEQFFGPGTRLTVL.

For this clonotype: The CDR3 ends on some other residue instead of the conserved phenylalanine or tryptophan, so this is likely a read error. The chain couples TRBV20-1 to TRBJ1-2; TRBD1 might be the D (6 bases). Trimming removed 2 bases at V and 4 bases at J, with 14 bases between. The CDR3 extends over 14 amino acids. CDR1 is DFQATT and CDR2 is SNEGSKA in the germline V gene (reference sequence). As DNA, the CDR3 is TGCAGTGCTAGACCGTTCGGACAGTTCTATGGCTACACCGTC. Its protein is CSARPFGQFYGYTV.

This clonotype has a handful of counts. The V call is TRBV12-3 or TRBV12-4, the J call TRBJ1-1; D possibly corresponds to TRBD1 (5 bases). Trimming cost V 5 bases and J 7 bases, with 14 bases left between them. This CDR3 has 13 amino acids. The CDR3 nucleotides are TGTGCCAGCAGTGGGGGGACGGACTATGAAGCTTTCTTT. It encodes CASSGGTDYEAFF.

This clonotype showed up just once. V usage is TRBV29-1 and J usage is TRBJ2-7; no firm D call. V shed 2 bases and J shed 2 bases, with 7 bases lying between them. Germline CDR1 is SQVTM and CDR2 is ANQGSEA. The CDR3 is made up of 12 amino acids. CDR3 loop: CSVEKGPYEQYF. In DNA, the CDR3 is TGCAGCGTTGAAAAAGGTCCCTACGAGCAGTACTTC.

This clonotype was detected a few times. This chain links TRBV7-9 with TRBJ2-3; weak D call: TRBD2 (5 bases). V gave up 4 bases and J gave up 0 bases, with 14 bases separating them. The CDR3 is 16 residues long. CDR1 is SEHNR, CDR2 FQNEAQ, per germline (reference sequence). CDR3: CASSSMERPSTDTQYF. The CDR3 region has the DNA TGTGCCAGCAGCTCCATGGAGCGGCCCAGCACAGATACGCAGTATTTT.

This sequence joins TRBV6-6 and TRBJ2-6, with unresolved D. The CDR3 contains 12 residues. Trimming removed 4 bases at V and 8 bases at J, with 6 bases between. Germline CDR1 MNHNY, CDR2 SVGAGI (reference sequence). CDR3 DNA: TGTGCCAGCAGTTTCTCCCCCAACGTCCTGACTTTC. It codes for CASSFSPNVLTF.

Comments on this clonotype: This may come from a read error, since a much larger clone is one base off. This sequence joins TRBV4-1 and TRBJ2-1, with 10 bases lining up with TRBD1. The CDR3 is 17 residues long. Looked up from germline, CDR1 is MGHRA and CDR2 is YSYEKL. The CDR3 bases are TGCGCCAGCAGCCAAACTCCGGGACAGGGGTTGTACAATGTGCAGTTCTTC. This codes for CASSQTPGQGLYNVQFF.

V is TRBV28 and J is TRBJ1-1; D is unclear. Looked up from germline, CDR1 is MDHEN and CDR2 is SYDVKM. V dropped 2 bases and J dropped 5 bases, with 12 bases sitting between them. CDR3 length: 14 residues. The CDR3 sequence: CASSLEGPGTEAFF. CDR3 sequence (DNA): TGTGCCAGCAGTTTAGAGGGCCCGGGGACTGAAGCTTTCTTT. The entire variable domain, with the rest obtained from reference TRBV28 and TRBJ1-1, is as follows: DVKVTQSSRYLVKRTGEKVFLECVQDMDHENMFWYRQDPGLGLRLIYFSYDVKMKEKGDIPEGYSVSREKKERFSLILESASTNQTSMYLCASSLEGPGTEAFFGQGTRLTVV.

V is TRBV5-4 and J is TRBJ1-6; weak D call: TRBD1 (6 bases). With 10 bases removed from V and 10 bases from J, the gap between germline ends came to 9 bases. The CDR3 has 10 residues. CDR1 and CDR2 (germline): SGHNT, YYREEE (reference sequence). In DNA form, the CDR3 reads TGTGCCGAGGGGGGCTCACCCCTCCACTTT. It encodes CAEGGSPLHF. The complete variable domain, with remaining parts taken from reference TRBV5-4 and TRBJ1-6, reads ETGVTQSPTHLIKTRGQQVTLRCSSQSGHNTVSWYQQALGQGPQFIFQYYREEENGRGNFPPRFSGLQFPNYSSELNVNALELDDSALYLCAEGGSPLHFGNGTRLTVT.

The chain links TRBV19 to TRBJ2-2; possibly TRBD1 for D (6 bases). Germline loops: CDR1 LNHDA, CDR2 SQIVND (reference sequence). Trimming took 7 bases from V and 2 from J, leaving 17 bases between them. The CDR3 runs 16 residues. CDR3 nucleotide sequence: TGTGCCAGTATCCACTTTGGGGGACAAAACACCGGGGAGCTGTTTTTT. Its translation is CASIHFGGQNTGELFF.

V and J are TRBV20-1 and TRBJ2-3; 9 bases map to TRBD2. The germline gives CDR1 DFQATT, CDR2 SNEGSKA (reference sequence). The CDR3 covers 13 residues. V lost 6 bases, J lost 1 base, and 2 bases stayed unmatched. The chain's CDR3 is CSAPSGGTDTQYF. CDR3 DNA sequence: TGCAGTGCCCCTAGCGGGGGCACAGATACGCAGTATTTT.

This clonotype was counted a few times. This chain connects TRBV15 to TRBJ2-5, with TRBD2 as a possible D gene (5 bases). This CDR3 region has 18 residues. V lost 1 base and J 4 bases, leaving 22 bases between the germline ends. CDR1 is LNHNV and CDR2 is YYDKDF in the germline V gene (reference sequence). CDR3 sequence reads: CATSRVPHPPTEGETQYF. Written as DNA, the CDR3 is TGTGCCACCAGCAGAGTCCCGCACCCGCCCACCGAGGGAGAGACCCAGTACTTC.

This clonotype was seen only a few times. V and J are TRBV6-2 or TRBV6-3 and TRBJ2-3; 7 bases align to TRBD1. This CDR3 has 17 amino acids. The V gene end was trimmed by 4 bases and the J gene end by 2 bases; junction bases not matched to a gene: 12. The germline CDR1 and CDR2 sequences are MNHEY and SVGEGT. CDR3 nucleotides: TGTGCCAGCAGTTCACAGGGGCCATACTCCACCACAGATACGCAGTATTTT. The encoded protein is CASSSQGPYSTTDTQYF.

This clonotype appeared a few times. The V gene is TRBV14, the J gene TRBJ2-1, with D unclear. V was clipped by 0 bases and J by 1 base, with 16 bases between them. Germline CDR1 is SGHDN and CDR2 is FVKESK. The length of the CDR3 is 18 residues. CDR3 amino acids: CASSQEVAVPLSYNEQFF. The CDR3 bases are TGTGCCAGCAGCCAAGAAGTTGCCGTACCCTTATCCTACAATGAGCAGTTCTTC.

This clonotype was recorded a few times. The rearrangement joins TRBV28 to TRBJ2-1; TRBD1 matches at 7 bases. This CDR3 is built from 15 residues. The germline gives CDR1 MDHEN, CDR2 SYDVKM. V dropped 5 bases and J dropped 2; count of bases not matched to a gene: 6. This CDR3 is CASSIYGTAYNEQFF. DNA of the CDR3: TGTGCCAGCAGTATCTACGGGACAGCCTACAATGAGCAGTTCTTC.

In its sample, this clonotype was seen many times. V gene TRBV28 combines with J gene TRBJ2-3, with 9 nucleotides matching TRBD2. In germline, CDR1 is MDHEN, CDR2 SYDVKM. V lost 5 bases to trimming and J lost 1 base; unmatched junction nucleotides: 10. The CDR3 sequence is 17 residues long. CDR3 sequence: CASSHGGRGGGTDTQYF. CDR3 DNA: TGTGCCAGCAGTCATGGCGGGCGGGGGGGAGGCACAGATACGCAGTATTTT.

Notes on this clonotype: Its ends do not fully match the called genes, so a read error is possible. The CDR3 sequence: CTSSPTGGNQPQHF. CDR3 sequence (DNA): TGTACCAGCAGCCCCACAGGGGGAAATCAGCCCCAGCATTTT. The J gene is TRBJ1-5, the V gene TRBV7-6; 8 bases are a match to TRBD1. The CDR3 is 14 amino acids. Germline V CDR1 and CDR2: SGHVS, FNYEAQ.

This clonotype was found many times. The chain joins TRBV7-2 to TRBJ2-3, with 13 bases that match TRBD2. The CDR3 has 18 amino acids. The ends lost 4 bases at V and 1 base at J; junction bases unmatched: 8. The germline CDR1 and CDR2 sequences are SGHTA and FQGNSA. Written as DNA, the CDR3 is TGTGCCAGCAGCTACGGACTAGCGGGGGCTTATGGCACAGATACGCAGTATTTT. The encoded protein is CASSYGLAGAYGTDTQYF.

The chain has TRBV12-3 or TRBV12-4 and TRBJ1-2; 8 bases are shared with TRBD1. CDR3 length: 13 amino acids. With V trimmed by 4 bases and J by 6 bases, 4 bases remained unmatched. CDR3 protein: CASSSGDRNGYTF. The DNA of the CDR3 is TGTGCCAGCAGTTCTGGGGACAGGAATGGCTACACCTTC.

The V and J genes are TRBV5-1 and TRBJ2-2; D may correspond to TRBD1 or TRBD2 (5 bases each). The V end lost 1 base, the J end lost 1 base, and 11 bases lay between the germline ends. The CDR3 is 16 residues long. Germline V gives CDR1 SGHRS, CDR2 YFSETQ. CDR3: CASSLLWDLNTGELFF. CDR3 bases: TGCGCCAGCAGCTTGTTGTGGGACCTGAACACCGGGGAGCTGTTTTTT.

This clonotype was seen ten or more times. The chain uses TRBV7-2 and TRBJ2-2, with D perhaps TRBD2 (5 bases). Germline loops: CDR1 SGHTA, CDR2 FQGNSA. Trimming left V 4 bases short and J 2 bases short, with 14 bases between. The CDR3 has 16 amino acids. CDR3 DNA: TGTGCCAGCAGCTCCGGAGGACCCTATAACACCGGGGAGCTGTTTTTT. Protein: CASSSGGPYNTGELFF. Drawing the rest from reference TRBV7-2 and TRBJ2-2, the complete variable domain is GAGVSQSPSNKVTEKGKDVELRCDPISGHTALYWYRQSLGQGLEFLIYFQGNSAPDKSGLPSDRFSAERTGGSVSTLTIQRTQQEDSAVYLCASSSGGPYNTGELFFGEGSRLTVL.

This clonotype showed up many times. The rearrangement uses TRBV7-8 and TRBJ2-1, with TRBD1 as a possible D gene (6 bases). The germline gives CDR1 SGHVS, CDR2 FQNEAQ. The ends were cut back, 2 bases at V and 7 bases at J, with 9 bases in the middle. This CDR3 spans 13 amino acids. Here the CDR3 DNA reads TGTGCCAGCAGCTTAACAGGGCTTAATGAGCAGTTCTTC. Translating it yields CASSLTGLNEQFF.